The text below deals with one T cell receptor (beta chain). The antigen remains undetermined. These data belong to a study of cytomegalovirus exposure and HLA in healthy donors. Points from the study as a whole: Some V segments (TRBV6-2 and TRBV6-3 among them) were excluded as indistinguishable. Earlier findings revealed that most TCR beta V segments proved productive either about 90% or about 30% of the time. In a later analysis, specific HLA alleles were associated with under 20,000 TCR beta sequences at a 0.05 false discovery rate.

Germline CDR1 and CDR2: ENHRY and SYGVKD. The CDR3 consists of 14 residues. Primers included in the PCR were 60 Vbeta and 13 Jbeta primers. Method: immunoSEQ multiplex PCR; TCRdb's copy keeps in-frame clones and lacks some. Of 100,000 to 150,000 clones in the sample, about 73% were seen once. The clonotype originates from a woman between 35 and 50 years old in good health and CMV-seronegative. The sequencing input was PBMCs. V gene TRBV10-3 combines with J gene TRBJ2-5; tentatively, D is TRBD1 (6 bases). The J call may be faulty, since TRBJ2-7 better matches the DNA end. The DNA for the CDR3 is TGTGCCATCAGTGATTCTGGGCAGGGGTACGAGCAGTACTTC. It encodes CAISDSGQGYEQYF.